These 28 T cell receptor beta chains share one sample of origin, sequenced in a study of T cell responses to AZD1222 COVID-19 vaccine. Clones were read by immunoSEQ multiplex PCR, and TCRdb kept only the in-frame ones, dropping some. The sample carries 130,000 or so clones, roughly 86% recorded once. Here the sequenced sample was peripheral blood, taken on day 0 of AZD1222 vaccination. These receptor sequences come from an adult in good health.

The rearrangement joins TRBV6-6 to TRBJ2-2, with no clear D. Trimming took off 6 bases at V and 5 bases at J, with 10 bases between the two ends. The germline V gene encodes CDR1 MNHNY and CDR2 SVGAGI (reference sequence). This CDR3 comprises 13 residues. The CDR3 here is CASRDQETGELFF. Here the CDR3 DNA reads TGTGCCAGCAGAGATCAGGAGACCGGGGAGCTGTTTTTT.

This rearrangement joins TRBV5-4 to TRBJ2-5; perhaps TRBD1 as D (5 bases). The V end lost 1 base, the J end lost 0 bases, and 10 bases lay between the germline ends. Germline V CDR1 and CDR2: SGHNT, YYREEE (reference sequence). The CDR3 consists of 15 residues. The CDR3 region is CASSLTDSYQETQYF. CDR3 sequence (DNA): TGTGCCAGCAGCTTGACAGACAGTTACCAAGAGACCCAGTACTTC.

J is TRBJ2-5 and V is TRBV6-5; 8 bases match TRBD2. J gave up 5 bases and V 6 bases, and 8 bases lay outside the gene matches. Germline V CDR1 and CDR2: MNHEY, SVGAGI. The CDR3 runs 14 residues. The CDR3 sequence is CASRIGTRPETQYF. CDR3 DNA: TGTGCCAGCAGGATCGGGACTAGACCTGAGACCCAGTACTTC.

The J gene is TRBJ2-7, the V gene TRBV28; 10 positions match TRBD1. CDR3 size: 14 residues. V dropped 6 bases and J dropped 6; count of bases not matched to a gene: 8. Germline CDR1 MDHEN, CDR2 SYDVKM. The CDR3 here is CASRPGQGSSEQYF. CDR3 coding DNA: TGTGCCAGCAGGCCGGGACAGGGGTCGAGCGAGCAGTACTTC. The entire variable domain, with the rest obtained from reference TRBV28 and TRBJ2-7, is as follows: DVKVTQSSRYLVKRTGEKVFLECVQDMDHENMFWYRQDPGLGLRLIYFSYDVKMKEKGDIPEGYSVSREKKERFSLILESASTNQTSMYLCASRPGQGSSEQYFGPGTRLTVT.

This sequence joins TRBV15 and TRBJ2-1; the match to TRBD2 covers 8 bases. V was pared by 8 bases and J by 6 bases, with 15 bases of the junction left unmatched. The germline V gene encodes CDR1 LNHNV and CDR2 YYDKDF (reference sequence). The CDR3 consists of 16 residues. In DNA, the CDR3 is TGTGCCACCCGCTCCCAAGCGGGGGATTTCGGCAATGAGCAGTTCTTC. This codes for CATRSQAGDFGNEQFF.

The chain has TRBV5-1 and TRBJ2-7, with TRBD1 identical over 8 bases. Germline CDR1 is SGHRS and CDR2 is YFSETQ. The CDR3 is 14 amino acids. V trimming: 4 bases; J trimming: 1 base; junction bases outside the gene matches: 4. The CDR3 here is CASSPGTGSYEQYF. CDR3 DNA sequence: TGCGCCAGCAGCCCGGGGACAGGTTCCTACGAGCAGTACTTC.

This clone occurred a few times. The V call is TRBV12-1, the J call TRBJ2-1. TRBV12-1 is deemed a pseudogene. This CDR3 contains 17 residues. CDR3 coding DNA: TGTGCCAGCAGCTTTAGCTCTAGGGTAAGCTCCTACAATGAGCAGTTCTTC. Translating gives CASSFSSRVSSYNEQFF.

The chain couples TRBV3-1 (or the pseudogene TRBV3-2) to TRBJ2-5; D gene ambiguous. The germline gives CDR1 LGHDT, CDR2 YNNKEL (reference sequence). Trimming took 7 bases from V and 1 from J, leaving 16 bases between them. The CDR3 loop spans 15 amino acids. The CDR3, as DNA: TGTGCCAGCACCTATGTAGGGAACCCCCAAGAGACCCAGTACTTC. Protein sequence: CASTYVGNPQETQYF.

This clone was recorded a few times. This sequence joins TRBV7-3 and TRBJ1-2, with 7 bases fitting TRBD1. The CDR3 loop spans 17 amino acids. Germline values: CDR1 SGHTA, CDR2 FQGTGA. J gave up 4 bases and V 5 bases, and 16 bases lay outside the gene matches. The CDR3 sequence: CASSEQGPKTPSYGYTF. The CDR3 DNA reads TGTGCCAGCAGCGAACAGGGGCCAAAAACCCCGTCCTATGGCTACACCTTC.

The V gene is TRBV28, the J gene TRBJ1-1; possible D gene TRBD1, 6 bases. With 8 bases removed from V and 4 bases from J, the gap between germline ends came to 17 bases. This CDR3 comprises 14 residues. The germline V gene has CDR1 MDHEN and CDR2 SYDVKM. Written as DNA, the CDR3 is TGTGCCAGCCCCCCCCGAGGGGGTAGCACTGAAGCTTTCTTT. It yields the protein CASPPRGGSTEAFF.

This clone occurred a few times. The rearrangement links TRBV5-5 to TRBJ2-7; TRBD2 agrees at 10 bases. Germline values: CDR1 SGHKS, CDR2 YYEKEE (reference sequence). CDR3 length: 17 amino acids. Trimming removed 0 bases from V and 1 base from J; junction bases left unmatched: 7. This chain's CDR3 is CASSLGLAGYTSYEQYF. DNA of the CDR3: TGTGCCAGCAGCTTGGGACTAGCGGGCTACACATCCTACGAGCAGTACTTC.

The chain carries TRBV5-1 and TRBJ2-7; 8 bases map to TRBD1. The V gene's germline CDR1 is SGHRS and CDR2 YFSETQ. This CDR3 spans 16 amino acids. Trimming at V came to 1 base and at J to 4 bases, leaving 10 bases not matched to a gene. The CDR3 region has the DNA TGCGCCAGCAGCTTGCTCACTGACAGGGGCCTATACGAGCAGTACTTC. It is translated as CASSLLTDRGLYEQYF.

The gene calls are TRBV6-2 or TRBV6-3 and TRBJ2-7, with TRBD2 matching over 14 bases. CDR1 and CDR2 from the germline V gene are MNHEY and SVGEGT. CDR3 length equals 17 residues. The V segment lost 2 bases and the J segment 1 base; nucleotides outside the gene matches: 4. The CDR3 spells CASSYAGTSGSSYEQYF. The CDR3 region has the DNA TGTGCCAGCAGTTACGCTGGGACTAGCGGGAGTTCCTACGAGCAGTACTTC.

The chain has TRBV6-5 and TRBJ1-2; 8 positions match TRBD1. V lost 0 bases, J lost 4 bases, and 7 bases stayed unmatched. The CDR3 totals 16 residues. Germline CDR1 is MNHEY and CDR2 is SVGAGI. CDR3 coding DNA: TGTGCCAGCAGTTACTCGACCCAGGGGGCAGTCTATGGCTACACCTTC. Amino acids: CASSYSTQGAVYGYTF.

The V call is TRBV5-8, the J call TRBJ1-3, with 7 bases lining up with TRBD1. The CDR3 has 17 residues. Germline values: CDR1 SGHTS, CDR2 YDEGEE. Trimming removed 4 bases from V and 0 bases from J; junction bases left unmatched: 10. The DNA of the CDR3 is TGTGCCAGCAGCCCGGGGACAGCTACTAGCTCTGGAAACACCATATATTTT. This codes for CASSPGTATSSGNTIYF. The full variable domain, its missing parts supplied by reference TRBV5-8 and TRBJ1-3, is EAGVTQSPTHLIKTRGQQATLRCSPISGHTSVYWYQQALGLGLQFLLWYDEGEERNRGNFPPRFSGRQFPNYSSELNVNALELEDSALYLCASSPGTATSSGNTIYFGEGSWLTVV.

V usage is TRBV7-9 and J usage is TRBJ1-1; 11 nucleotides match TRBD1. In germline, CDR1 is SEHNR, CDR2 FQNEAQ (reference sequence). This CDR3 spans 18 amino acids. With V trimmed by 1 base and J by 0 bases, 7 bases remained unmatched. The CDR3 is CASSLGGQGGSMNTEAFF. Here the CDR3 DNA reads TGTGCCAGCAGCTTAGGGGGACAGGGGGGATCTATGAACACTGAAGCTTTCTTT.

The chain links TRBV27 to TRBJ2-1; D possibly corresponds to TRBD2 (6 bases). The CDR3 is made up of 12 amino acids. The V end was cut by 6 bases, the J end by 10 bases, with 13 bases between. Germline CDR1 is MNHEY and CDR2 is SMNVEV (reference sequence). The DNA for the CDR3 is TGTGCCAGCAGCTCAGGAGGAGGGGAGCAGTTCTTC. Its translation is CASSSGGGEQFF.

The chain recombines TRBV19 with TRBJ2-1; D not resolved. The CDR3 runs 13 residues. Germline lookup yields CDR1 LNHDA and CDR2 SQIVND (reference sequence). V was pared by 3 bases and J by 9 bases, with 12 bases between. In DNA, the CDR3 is TGTGCCAGTAGTATCAGTTTTGACTTTGAGCAGTTCTTC. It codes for CASSISFDFEQFF.

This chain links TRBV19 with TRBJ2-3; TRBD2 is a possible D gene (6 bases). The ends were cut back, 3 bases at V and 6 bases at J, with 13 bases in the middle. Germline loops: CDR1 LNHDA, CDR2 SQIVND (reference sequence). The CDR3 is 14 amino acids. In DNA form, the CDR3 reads TGTGCCAGTAGTATTCAGCGGGCCAGGGATACGCAGTATTTT. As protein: CASSIQRARDTQYF.

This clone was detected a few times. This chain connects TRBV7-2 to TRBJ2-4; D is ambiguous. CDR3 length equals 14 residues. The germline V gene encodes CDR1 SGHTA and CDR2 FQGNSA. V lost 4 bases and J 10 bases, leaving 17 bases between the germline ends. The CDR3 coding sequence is TGTGCCAGCAGCTCAGACGGCCACTTAGGAATTCAGTACTTC. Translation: CASSSDGHLGIQYF. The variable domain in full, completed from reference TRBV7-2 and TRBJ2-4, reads GAGVSQSPSNKVTEKGKDVELRCDPISGHTALYWYRQSLGQGLEFLIYFQGNSAPDKSGLPSDRFSAERTGGSVSTLTIQRTQQEDSAVYLCASSSDGHLGIQYFGAGTRLSVL.

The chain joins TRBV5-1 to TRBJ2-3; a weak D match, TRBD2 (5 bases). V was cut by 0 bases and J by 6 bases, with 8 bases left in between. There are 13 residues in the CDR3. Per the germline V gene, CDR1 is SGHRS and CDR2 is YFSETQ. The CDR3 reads CASSLAGGDTQYF. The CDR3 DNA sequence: TGCGCCAGCAGCTTGGCCGGAGGTGATACGCAGTATTTT.

The CDR3 bases are TGTGCCAGCAGCTTGGCTAGCGGAGACAATGAGCAGTTCTTC. Amino acids: CASSLASGDNEQFF. This rearrangement joins TRBV5-6 to TRBJ2-1, with 7 bases aligning to TRBD2. Trimming took 0 bases from V and 5 from J; bases not matched to a gene: 2. Germline V gives CDR1 SGHDT, CDR2 YYEEEE. This CDR3 is built from 14 residues.

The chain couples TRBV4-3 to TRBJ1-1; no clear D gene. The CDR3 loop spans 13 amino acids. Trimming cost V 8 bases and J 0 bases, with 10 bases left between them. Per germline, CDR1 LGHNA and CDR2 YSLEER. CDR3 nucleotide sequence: TGCGCCAGCTCGAAGCGGATGAACACTGAAGCTTTCTTT. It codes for CASSKRMNTEAFF.

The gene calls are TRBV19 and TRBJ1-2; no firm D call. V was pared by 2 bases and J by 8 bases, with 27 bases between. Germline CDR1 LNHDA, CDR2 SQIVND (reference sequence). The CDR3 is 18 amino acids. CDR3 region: CASSIYQAPQQRPGGYTF. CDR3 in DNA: TGTGCCAGTAGTATATACCAAGCCCCCCAACAACGGCCGGGCGGCTACACCTTC.

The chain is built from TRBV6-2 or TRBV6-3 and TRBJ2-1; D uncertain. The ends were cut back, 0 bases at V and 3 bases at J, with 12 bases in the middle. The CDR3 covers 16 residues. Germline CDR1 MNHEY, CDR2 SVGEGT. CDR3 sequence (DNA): TGTGCCAGCAGTTACTCCACTTTCCCTCACTACAATGAGCAGTTCTTC. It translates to CASSYSTFPHYNEQFF.

CDR3 nucleotides: TGTGCCAGCAGCTTCGGGGGCTCCTACGAGCAGTACTTC. As protein: CASSFGGSYEQYF. This sequence joins TRBV11-1 and TRBJ2-7, with D perhaps TRBD2 (6 bases). This CDR3 spans 13 amino acids. V shed 3 bases and J shed 0 bases, with 6 bases lying between them. Germline V gene data show CDR1 as SGHAT and CDR2 as FQDESV (reference sequence).

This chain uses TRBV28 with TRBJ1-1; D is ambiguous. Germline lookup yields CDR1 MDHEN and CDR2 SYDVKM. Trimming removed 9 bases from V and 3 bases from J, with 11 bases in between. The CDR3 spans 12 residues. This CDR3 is CASNERDTEAFF. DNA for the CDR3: TGTGCCAGTAACGAGCGGGACACTGAAGCTTTCTTT.

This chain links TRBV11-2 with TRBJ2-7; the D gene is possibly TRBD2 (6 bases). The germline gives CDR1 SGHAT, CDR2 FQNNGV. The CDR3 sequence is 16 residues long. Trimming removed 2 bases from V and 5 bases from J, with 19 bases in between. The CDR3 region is CASSLSNWRVRDEQYF. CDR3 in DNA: TGTGCCAGCAGCTTATCCAACTGGAGGGTGCGGGACGAGCAGTACTTC.